This TCR beta chain was sequenced for a study of T cell repertoires in cytomegalovirus infection. Study as a whole: HLA-B-restricted CMV epitopes that are well studied were used alongside recently identified HLA-C-restricted ones. General study points: Cumulative frequency of public TCR beta families picked out carriers of CMV plus the relevant HLA.

TCRdb itself ran the reads through MiXCR, one entry per CDR3 protein. The top ten clones hold roughly 13% of a sample with about a million distinct CDR3 sequences, roughly 31% of them seen once. This clonotype was recorded only once. The antigen is undetermined. This TCR came from a human donor in good health (CMV status not recorded). Some clones in this sample may be carry-over from other donors' samples. The sample consisted of cultured CD8+ T cells from PBMCs, taken from culture after CMV antigen stimulation.

The CDR3 reads CASSQDGPSNQPQHF. DNA for the CDR3: TGCGCCAGCAGCCAAGACGGCCCTAGCAATCAGCCCCAGCATTTT. This chain uses TRBV4-1 with TRBJ1-5; the D is unclear. V gave up 0 bases and J gave up 0 bases, with 6 bases separating them. CDR1 and CDR2 from the germline V gene are MGHRA and YSYEKL. The CDR3 is 15 residues long.